A selection of T cell receptor beta chains follows, all from one sample in a study of prognosis after radiotherapy for stage I lung cancer. TCRdb passed the multiplex PCR reads through MiXCR, listing each CDR3 protein once. The sample has 31,000 or so distinct CDR3 sequences, approximately 39% seen once. The sequencing here drew on PBMCs, taken before or after stereotactic body radiation therapy (not recorded which). Source of these receptors: a donor at least 50 years old with non-small cell lung cancer. Each CDR3 is given without its conserved first and last residue.

v_call	cdr3_aa
TRBV19	ASSIVLGGSTDTQY
TRBV27	ASSLSRSNQPQH
TRBV6-9	ASSYRRVGGYT
TRBV24-1	ATSDAQGQVYTDTQY
TRBV9	ASSVGPVQGFNEQF
TRBV18	ASSPPVAGGFNEQF
TRBV29-1	SAPGQGATEAF
TRBV3-1	ASSRTGGATEAF
TRBV7-2	ASSSRTVLNEQF
TRBV6-2/TRBV6-3	ARSRPGQTNSGNTIY
TRBV12-3/TRBV12-4	ASSQQGEAF
TRBV6-4	ASSRQHSYEQY
TRBV20-1	SASGFTGTGGQETQY
TRBV6-1	ASNEPDYVYT
TRBV27	ASSSNRGDYGYT
TRBV4-1	ASSRTSGLKRGYGYT
TRBV19	ASIRRTDAHYEQY
TRBV7-9	ASSFTAEDMQY
TRBV19	ASTMGVSNQPQH
TRBV6-1	ASSDWTPQH
TRBV5-1	ASSLVGSPLH
TRBV7-6	ASSSGQENSPLH
TRBV20-1	SAGRAMNTEAF
TRBV20-1	SARDLERLVTDTQY
TRBV2	ASSERLGQPQH
TRBV7-9	ASRGYTQY
TRBV11-2	ASEAISYEQY
TRBV10-3	AIILGTSGNTQY
TRBV19	ASTAGTGGAGYT
TRBV9	ASSLTSGRNEQF
TRBV6-1	ASSPNLGNGYT
TRBV28	ASSPERSNTEELF
TRBV2	ASKGLISSYNSPLH
TRBV6-2/TRBV6-3	ASSTQGQPQH
TRBV27	ASSWPGQGISEAF
TRBV2	ASTESRYLSEQY
TRBV18	ASSKPGLAVTYEQY
TRBV28	ASSSKRGRMNEQF
TRBV9	ASSALAGGPGEDTQY
TRBV19	ASSQGYQPQH
TRBV11-2	ASSPWTGGFEKLF
TRBV5-1	ASSIGTARDTQY
TRBV6-2/TRBV6-3	ASSYSGTQVGGYT
TRBV7-2	ASSSHRGLNSPLH
TRBV9	ASILAGRETQY
TRBV30	AWSVQRNTEAF
TRBV6-2/TRBV6-3	ASSYSGQGNIQY
TRBV20-1	SARYGANTEAF
TRBV20-1	SASSTTETQY
TRBV19	ASSKYTGELF
TRBV30	AWSVSGVGTDTQY